This T cell receptor beta chain came from a study of tumor-infiltrating lymphocytes in primary liver carcinoma. Constant-region priming of roughly 490 ng total RNA yielded TCR beta cDNA. Employing slightly modified ARM-PCR, three nested multiplex PCR rounds were run, and these gave rise to the TCR beta libraries. TRBV1-TRBV30 forward primers paired with a C-beta reverse primer were used in the first two PCR rounds, which ran roughly 9 cycles each. TCRdb re-analysed the multiplex PCR reads in MiXCR, keeping a single row per CDR3 protein. The data show fewer than 85,000 distinct CDR3 sequences, under 75% seen once. Unmatched junction bases numbered 12, after V lost 8 bases and J lost 4 bases. Germline V gene data show CDR1 as SEHNR and CDR2 as FQNEAQ (reference sequence). This CDR3 spans 15 amino acids. Between roughly 20 and 31 mg of unsorted bulk tissue served as the source from which RNA and DNA were co-extracted.

The chain employs TRBV7-9 and TRBJ1-1, with 8 bases fitting TRBD1. This receptor was obtained from a middle-aged man with primary liver carcinoma and hepatitis B virus infection. Sample: tumor-adjacent normal liver tissue. This CDR3 reads CASGSGQGRVTEAFF. Here the CDR3 DNA reads TGTGCCAGCGGCTCCGGACAGGGAAGGGTCACTGAAGCTTTCTTT.